These 25 T cell receptor beta chains share one sample of origin, sequenced in a study of cytomegalovirus exposure and HLA in healthy donors. Profiled with immunoSEQ multiplex PCR; TCRdb holds only in-frame clones, not every one. The sample holds over 200,000 clones, less than 90% seen once. The sequenced sample was PBMCs. The receptors originated from a woman aged 18-29 years in good health and CMV-seronegative.

J is TRBJ1-1 and V is TRBV6-1, with TRBD1 identical over 8 bases. CDR3 size: 14 residues. After removal of 2 bases from V and 9 bases from J, the junction contained 8 bases not matched to a gene. Germline-derived CDR1 and CDR2 are MNHNS and SASEGT. CDR3 sequence reads: CASSERGTGLKAFF. As DNA, the CDR3 is TGTGCCAGCAGTGAACGCGGGACAGGTCTGAAAGCTTTCTTT.

The chain employs TRBV6-1 and TRBJ2-1; 11 bases agree with TRBD2. Unmatched junction bases numbered 7, after V lost 3 bases and J lost 9 bases. This CDR3 has 15 amino acids. Per germline, CDR1 MNHNS and CDR2 SASEGT. The CDR3 loop reads CASSDLAGGRGEQFF. CDR3 nucleotides: TGTGCCAGCAGTGACTTAGCGGGGGGGCGGGGTGAGCAGTTCTTC.

The chain is built from TRBV2 and TRBJ1-5; 7 nucleotides match TRBD1. The CDR3 contains 14 residues. J gave up 7 bases and V 6 bases, and 9 bases lay outside the gene matches. Germline V gene lookup returns CDR1 SNHLY and CDR2 FYNNEI. CDR3 residues: CASSASGGNQPQHF. The DNA of the CDR3 is TGTGCCAGCAGCGCCTCAGGGGGTAACCAGCCCCAGCATTTT.

V is TRBV4-1 and J is TRBJ1-6; the match to TRBD1 covers 8 bases. Germline V gives CDR1 MGHRA, CDR2 YSYEKL. With V trimmed by 7 bases and J by 8 bases, 19 bases remained unmatched. This CDR3 region has 18 residues. In DNA form, the CDR3 reads TGCGCCAGCAAAACACTATACAGGGGGATTACCACCGATTCACCCCTCCACTTT. Amino acids: CASKTLYRGITTDSPLHF.

The genes are TRBV19 and TRBJ2-7; 11 bases line up with TRBD2. There are 15 residues in the CDR3. V lost 5 bases to trimming and J lost 0 bases; unmatched junction nucleotides: 3. Germline-derived CDR1 and CDR2 are LNHDA and SQIVND (reference sequence). For the CDR3, the DNA is TGTGCCAGTAGTTACGGACTAGCGGGCTCCTACGAGCAGTACTTC. Translation gives CASSYGLAGSYEQYF.

V usage is TRBV27 and J usage is TRBJ2-2, with TRBD1 matching 11 bases. This CDR3 is built from 17 residues. V lost 6 bases and J lost 6; bases outside the gene matches: 12. Germline V gene lookup returns CDR1 MNHEY and CDR2 SMNVEV (reference sequence). For the CDR3, the DNA is TGTGCCAGCAGCGCCAGAAGGGACAGGGGGAGGGCCGGGGAGCTGTTTTTT. Amino acid sequence: CASSARRDRGRAGELFF.

The chain combines TRBV9 with TRBJ1-2; D gene ambiguous. Per germline, CDR1 SGDLS and CDR2 YYNGEE. The CDR3 consists of 13 residues. Trimming pared 0 bases from V and 7 bases from J, leaving 10 bases between. CDR3 sequence: CASSVGASIGYTF. Written as DNA, the CDR3 is TGTGCCAGCAGCGTAGGGGCCTCTATTGGCTACACCTTC.

This clone showed up just a few times. V usage is TRBV5-1 and J usage is TRBJ1-2, with D perhaps matching TRBD1 (6 bases). Trimming took off 7 bases at V and 3 bases at J, with 10 bases between the two ends. Germline values: CDR1 SGHRS, CDR2 YFSETQ. The CDR3 loop spans 12 amino acids. The chain's CDR3 is CASYGGDYGYTF. CDR3 nucleotides: TGCGCCAGCTATGGGGGCGACTATGGCTACACCTTC.

The V call is TRBV28, the J call TRBJ1-2; TRBD1 matches at 8 bases. V dropped 3 bases and J dropped 5; count of bases not matched to a gene: 8. Germline assignment: CDR1 MDHEN and CDR2 SYDVKM. The CDR3 loop spans 15 amino acids. CDR3 in amino acids: CASSLVRDRPYGYTF. The CDR3 coding sequence is TGTGCCAGCAGTTTGGTCCGGGACAGGCCGTATGGCTACACCTTC.

This chain uses TRBV5-6 with TRBJ1-2, with D unresolved. The CDR3 is 11 amino acids. V was shortened by 3 bases and J by 8 bases, with 8 bases between the two germline ends. Germline CDR1 is SGHDT and CDR2 is YYEEEE. DNA for the CDR3: TGTGCCAGCAGCTACGAGGAGGGCTACACCTTC. This encodes CASSYEEGYTF.

The CDR3 region is CASTMGPSGELFF. The CDR3 DNA reads TGTGCCAGTACCATGGGACCTAGCGGGGAGCTGTTTTTT. This chain uses TRBV19 with TRBJ2-2; possibly TRBD1 or TRBD2 for D (5 bases each). Germline lookup yields CDR1 LNHDA and CDR2 SQIVND (reference sequence). The CDR3 is made up of 13 amino acids. With 7 bases removed from V and 7 bases from J, the gap between germline ends came to 13 bases.

CDR3 DNA: TGTGCCAGCAGTGAAGGGAGGACTGAAGCTTTCTTT. Translating it yields CASSEGRTEAFF. The rearrangement uses TRBV25-1 and TRBJ1-1; no clear D. The germline CDR1 and CDR2 sequences are MGHDK and SYGVNS. CDR3 size: 12 residues. The V and J ends lost 2 bases and 5 bases respectively, with 6 bases between them.

The chain combines TRBV5-1 with TRBJ2-2; 12 nucleotides line up with TRBD1. The V segment lost 4 bases and the J segment 7 bases; nucleotides outside the gene matches: 5. Germline V gene sequence: CDR1 SGHRS, CDR2 YFSETQ. There are 15 residues in the CDR3. CDR3 sequence reads: CASSTGTGGLGELFF. DNA of the CDR3: TGCGCCAGCAGCACGGGGACAGGGGGCCTCGGGGAGCTGTTTTTT.

The chain combines TRBV6-5 with TRBJ2-3, with 9 bases that match TRBD2. J was trimmed by 1 base and V by 7 bases; bases with no gene match: 6. Per germline, CDR1 MNHEY and CDR2 SVGAGI. CDR3 size: 15 residues. CDR3 in DNA: TGTGCCAGCACCATTAGCGGGAGTGGCACAGATACGCAGTATTTT. Protein product: CASTISGSGTDTQYF.

The genes are TRBV10-3 and TRBJ2-1; 9 bases map to TRBD1. After removal of 4 bases from V and 0 bases from J, the junction contained 16 bases not matched to a gene. The CDR3 length is 20 residues. Looked up from germline, CDR1 is ENHRY and CDR2 is SYGVKD. Here the CDR3 DNA reads TGTGCCATCAGTGGATTACCTCAACCCGGGACAGGGAGCTCCTACAATGAGCAGTTCTTC. Amino acids: CAISGLPQPGTGSSYNEQFF.

The rearrangement uses TRBV28 and TRBJ1-1; possibly TRBD1 for D (6 bases). CDR3 length: 15 residues. Germline CDR1 MDHEN, CDR2 SYDVKM. V lost 5 bases and J lost 0, with 13 bases in between. This CDR3 is CASSPGQPMNTEAFF. The CDR3 nucleotides read TGTGCCAGCAGTCCGGGACAACCTATGAACACTGAAGCTTTCTTT.

This rearrangement joins TRBV2 to TRBJ2-1; D may be TRBD1 (5 bases). CDR1 is SNHLY and CDR2 is FYNNEI in the germline V gene. This CDR3 comprises 16 residues. Trimming took 6 bases from V and 0 from J, leaving 15 bases between them. CDR3 residues: CASSFKGRASYNEQFF. CDR3 bases: TGTGCCAGCAGCTTTAAGGGCAGGGCCTCCTACAATGAGCAGTTCTTC.

Here the CDR3 reads CASSLKGASGTGELFF. The CDR3 DNA reads as TGTGCCAGCAGTTTAAAGGGGGCCTCGGGCACCGGGGAGCTGTTTTTT. The chain has TRBV27 and TRBJ2-2, with TRBD1 matching 7 bases. This CDR3 is 16 amino acids long. CDR1 and CDR2 from the germline V gene are MNHEY and SMNVEV (reference sequence). Trimming removed 2 bases from V and 4 bases from J; junction bases left unmatched: 7.

This sequence joins TRBV5-1 and TRBJ1-5; 7 positions agree with TRBD1. V shed 8 bases, J shed 4 bases, and the junction held 9 bases outside the gene matches. Germline CDR1 and CDR2: SGHRS and YFSETQ. There are 14 residues in the CDR3. CDR3 bases: TGCGCCAGTTCTACAGGGGCAGGGAATCAGCCCCAGCATTTT. Encoded protein: CASSTGAGNQPQHF. Complete variable domain (other parts from reference TRBV5-1 and TRBJ1-5): KAGVTQTPRYLIKTRGQQVTLSCSPISGHRSVSWYQQTPGQGLQFLFEYFSETQRNKGNFPGRFSGRQFSNSRSEMNVSTLELGDSALYLCASSTGAGNQPQHFGDGTRLSIL.

The J gene is TRBJ2-3, the V gene TRBV29-1, with D maybe TRBD1 (5 bases). The CDR3 contains 14 residues. The V gene's germline CDR1 is SQVTM and CDR2 ANQGSEA. V was cut by 3 bases and J by 2 bases, with 12 bases left in between. The CDR3 bases are TGCAGCGTTGAGGGGCAGGGTCACACAGATACGCAGTATTTT. Residues: CSVEGQGHTDTQYF.

V gene TRBV25-1 combines with J gene TRBJ1-1; no clear D gene. From germline, CDR1 is MGHDK and CDR2 SYGVNS. The CDR3 length is 15 residues. The V and J ends lost 4 bases and 1 base respectively, with 13 bases between them. Here the CDR3 reads CASSAPSDGNTEAFF. The CDR3 DNA reads as TGTGCCAGCAGTGCCCCATCGGACGGGAACACTGAAGCTTTCTTT.

This chain uses TRBV15 with TRBJ1-2, with TRBD1 identical over 10 bases. Unmatched junction bases numbered 6, after V lost 3 bases and J lost 8 bases. Germline V CDR1 and CDR2: LNHNV, YYDKDF (reference sequence). The CDR3 has 14 amino acids. CDR3: CATSRDRGVDGYTF. For the CDR3, the DNA is TGTGCCACCAGCAGGGACAGGGGGGTTGACGGCTACACCTTC.

This clone occurred a few times. The CDR3 is CASSLGQDFYSNQPQHF. For the CDR3, the DNA is TGTGCCAGCTCATTAGGACAGGATTTCTATAGCAATCAGCCCCAGCATTTT. The chain combines TRBV18 with TRBJ1-5; TRBD1 aligns across 7 bases. The length of the CDR3 is 17 residues. V lost 5 bases, J lost 0 bases, and 10 bases stayed unmatched. Germline V gene lookup returns CDR1 KGHSH and CDR2 LQKENI.

The chain employs TRBV2 and TRBJ2-2; D perhaps matches TRBD1 (5 bases). The CDR3 consists of 15 residues. CDR1 and CDR2 from the germline V gene are SNHLY and FYNNEI. V lost 8 bases and J 5 bases, leaving 18 bases between the germline ends. The CDR3 DNA reads as TGTGCCAGCCGTAGACAGCCTACTGATACCGGGGAGCTGTTTTTT. This translates into CASRRQPTDTGELFF.

This sequence joins TRBV28 and TRBJ2-7, with D possibly being TRBD1 (6 bases). Germline loops: CDR1 MDHEN, CDR2 SYDVKM. The CDR3 runs 13 residues. V lost 4 bases, J lost 3 bases, and 10 bases lay in between. The CDR3 spells CASSSLDSYEQYF. The CDR3 nucleotides are TGTGCCAGCAGTTCCCTGGACAGCTACGAGCAGTACTTC.